The clone carrying this TCR beta chain was observed at least ten times. Via MiXCR, TCRdb re-called the 5' RACE reads, giving one row per CDR3 protein. The sample lists around 55,000 distinct CDR3 sequences; around 6.6% were seen once. This sample stems from a study of early T cells in non-severe SARS-CoV-2 infection. In germline, CDR1 is SGHNT, CDR2 YYREEE (reference sequence). This CDR3 has 14 amino acids. The trim removed 2 bases at V and 5 bases at J, leaving 6 bases unmatched. This specimen was whole blood, taken at baseline. V is TRBV5-4 and J is TRBJ2-7; 8 bases are a match to TRBD1. The sequence was obtained from an adult who was a healthcare worker with PCR-confirmed SARS-CoV-2 infection or an uninfected control (not recorded which). The CDR3 DNA reads as TGTGCCAGCAGCTTTCAGGGACAGGTCCACGAGCAGTACTTC. Residues: CASSFQGQVHEQYF.